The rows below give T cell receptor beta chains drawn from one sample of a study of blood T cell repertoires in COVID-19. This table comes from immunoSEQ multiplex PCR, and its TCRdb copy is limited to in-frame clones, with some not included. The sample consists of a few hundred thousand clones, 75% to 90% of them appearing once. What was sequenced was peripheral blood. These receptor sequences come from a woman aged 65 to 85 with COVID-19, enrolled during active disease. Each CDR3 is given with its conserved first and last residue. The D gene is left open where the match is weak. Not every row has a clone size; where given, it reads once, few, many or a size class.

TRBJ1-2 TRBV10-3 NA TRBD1 CAISESDRALEVGGYTF TGTGCCATCAGTGAGTCAGACAGGGCTCTTGAGGTCGGGGGCTACACCTTC
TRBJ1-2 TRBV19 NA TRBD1 CASSMDRGHGYTF TGTGCCAGTAGTATGGACAGGGGGCACGGCTACACCTTC
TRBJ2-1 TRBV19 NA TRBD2 CASTSWTSGGYNEQFF TGTGCCAGTACGTCCTGGACTAGCGGGGGCTACAATGAGCAGTTCTTC
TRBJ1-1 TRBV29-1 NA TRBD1 CSVGSGTGATMNTEAFF TGCAGCGTGGGGTCCGGGACAGGGGCGACAATGAACACTGAAGCTTTCTTT
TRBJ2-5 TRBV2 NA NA CASNPEGRGAQYF TGTGCCAGCAATCCAGAGGGGAGGGGGGCCCAGTACTTC
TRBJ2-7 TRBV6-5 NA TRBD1 CASRGTGGGEQYF TGTGCCAGCCGCGGGACAGGGGGCGGCGAGCAGTACTTC
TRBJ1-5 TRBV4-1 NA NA CASSQDPGAGQPQHF TGCGCCAGCAGCCAAGATCCAGGGGCTGGTCAGCCCCAGCATTTT
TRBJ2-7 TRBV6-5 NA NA CAAGETSYYEQYF TGTGCCGCCGGGGAGACTTCCTATTACGAGCAGTACTTC
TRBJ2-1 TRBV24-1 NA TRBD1 CATSDWTGYNEQFF TGTGCCACCAGTGATTGGACAGGTTACAATGAGCAGTTCTTC
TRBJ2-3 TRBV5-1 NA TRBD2 CASKLAERTDTQYF TGCGCCAGTAAACTAGCGGAGCGCACAGATACGCAGTATTTT
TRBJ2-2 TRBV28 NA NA CASGSGGTNTGELFF TGTGCCAGTGGCTCTGGGGGGACGAACACCGGGGAGCTGTTTTTT
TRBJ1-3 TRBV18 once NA CASSPRQEGNTIYF TGTGCCAGCTCACCTAGACAGGAGGGAAACACCATATATTTT
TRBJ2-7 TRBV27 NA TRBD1 CASSALGTVSYEQYF TGTGCCAGCAGTGCGCTCGGGACAGTCTCTTACGAGCAGTACTTC
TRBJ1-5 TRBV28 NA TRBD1 CASSLSYTGGSPQHF TGTGCCAGCAGTTTATCCTACACAGGGGGGTCGCCCCAGCATTTT
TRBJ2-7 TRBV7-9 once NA CASSKTGPGGEQYF TGTGCCAGCAGCAAGACAGGCCCCGGTGGGGAGCAGTACTTC
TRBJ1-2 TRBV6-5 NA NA CASSYSKRFYGYTF TGTGCCAGCAGTTACTCGAAACGGTTCTATGGCTACACCTTC
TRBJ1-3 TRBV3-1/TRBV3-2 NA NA CASSQGQVLGNTIYF TGTGCCAGCAGCCAAGGGCAAGTCTTGGGAAACACCATATATTTT
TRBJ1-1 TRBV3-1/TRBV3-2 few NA CASSQDRGNTEAFF TGTGCCAGCAGCCAAGATCGGGGGAACACTGAAGCTTTCTTT
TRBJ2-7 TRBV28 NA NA CASSLGRYEQYF TGTGCCAGCAGTTTAGGCCGATACGAGCAGTACTTC
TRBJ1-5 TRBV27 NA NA CASGSSLANQPQHF TGTGCCAGCGGCTCCAGCTTAGCAAATCAGCCCCAGCATTTT
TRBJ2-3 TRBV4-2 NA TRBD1 CASSLTLYRDRDTDTQYF TGTGCCAGCAGCCTCACCCTTTACCGGGACAGAGACACAGATACGCAGTATTTT
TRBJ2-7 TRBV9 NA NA CASSVMQGSYEQYF TGTGCCAGCAGCGTTATGCAGGGAAGCTACGAGCAGTACTTC
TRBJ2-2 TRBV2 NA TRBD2 CASRGEVAGAVGELFF TGTGCCAGCAGGGGAGAGGTAGCGGGAGCGGTCGGGGAGCTGTTTTTT
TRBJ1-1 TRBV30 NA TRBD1 CAWTSGTGGRAFF TGTGCCTGGACATCCGGGACAGGCGGCCGAGCTTTCTTT
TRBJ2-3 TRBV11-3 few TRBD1 CASSSGTAQDTQYF TGTGCCAGCAGCTCAGGGACAGCCCAGGATACGCAGTATTTT
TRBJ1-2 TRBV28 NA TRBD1 CASRPTGTYGYTF TGTGCCAGCAGACCGACAGGGACCTATGGCTACACCTTC
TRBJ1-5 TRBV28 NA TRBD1 CASSKPGQGRQPQHF TGTGCCAGCAGTAAACCGGGACAGGGGAGGCAGCCCCAGCATTTT
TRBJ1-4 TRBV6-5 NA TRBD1 CASSYVGGEKLFF TGTGCCAGCAGTTACGTAGGGGGCGAGAAACTGTTTTTT
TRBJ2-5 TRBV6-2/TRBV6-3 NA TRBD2 CASSYSLASGRAVETQYF TGTGCCAGCAGTTACTCGTTGGCTAGCGGGAGGGCCGTGGAGACCCAGTACTTC
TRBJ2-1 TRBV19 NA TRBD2 CASSNSGQPYNEQFF TGTGCCAGTAGCAATAGCGGGCAACCCTACAATGAGCAGTTCTTC
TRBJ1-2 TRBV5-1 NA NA CASSLQGNYGYTF TGCGCCAGCAGCCTGCAGGGGAACTATGGCTACACCTTC